This T cell receptor beta chain was captured in a study of blood T cells in healthy people across ages (dated by TCRdb to between 2014 and 2017). Study-wide context: In model experiments, template switching captured roughly one uniquely barcoded TCR beta cDNA molecule for every two T cells. Two additional independent replicas of 1 million unique cDNA reads from the same blood draw were analyzed for two donors (one aged 18 to 29 and one aged 80 or older). Four age groups were formed from the donors: young (average roughly 15 years), middle-aged (approximately 40), aged (62) and long-lived (approximately 78). To track age-related changes in TCR beta repertoire diversity, the study relied on deep sequencing normalized with unique cDNA molecular identifiers.

What the research found in general, with its limitations: Estimates of total diversity based on one million sequenced T cells were considered lower bounds and underestimates. The long-lived group showed more naive CD4+ T cells, fewer expanded clones and increased TCR diversity than the aged group, suggesting age selection. Observed TCR beta diversity correlated strongly with the percentage of naive T cells measured by flow cytometry. Donor CMV infection status was unknown, potentially confounding age-related changes in expanded clonotypes. Because profiling used bulk unsorted PBMCs, naive and antigen-experienced compartments could not be compared conclusively. Observed TCR beta diversity per million T cells fell roughly linearly with age, and a significant reduction was already apparent by age roughly 41.

Concerning this clonotype itself: Its target antigen remains unknown. There are no base qualities to consult, and no much larger clone falls within one base.

Receptor amplification or capture employed 5' RACE. Sequencing took place on an Illumina HiSeq 2500. A second PCR of about 7 to 12 cycles was performed with a sample-barcoded 5' primer and a J-beta primer mix. A template-switch 5' adaptor carrying 12 random nucleotides introduced a unique molecular identifier onto each TCR beta cDNA molecule. At least 2.5 million CDR3-containing paired-end reads were obtained from each sample. First-strand cDNA was synthesized from all RNA with the Mint cDNA synthesis kit, primed by a TRBC-specific oligonucleotide. All cDNA was treated with uracil-DNA glycosylase and then went through a first 18-cycle PCR with the universal primers M1SS and BC2_uni_R. Per the source publication's procedure: Normalization of each sample was performed by random selection of 1 million high-quality reads, each carrying a distinct molecular identifier. Instead of being binned into consensus sequences, reads with shared molecular identifiers were discarded. MiTCR, run with a Q25 quality threshold and the strictest error-elimination algorithm, handled CDR3 identification, clonotype clustering and error correction. A nonparametric unseen species model using Euler transformation provided a lower-bound estimate of total TCR beta diversity. The public sequencing data were trimmed at Q25 with fastp and processed into clonotypes with MiXCR by TCRdb, which kept only in-frame beta chains. Rows are combined by CDR3 protein, so each entry shows the most common genes and DNA. These V and J calls rely on TCRdb rather than the paper's analysis. This sample is represented by 1 million or so distinct CDR3 sequences; about 25% of them were singletons. The ten largest account for around 0.75% of the sample.

CDR1 and CDR2 are read off the germline V gene as SGHTA and FQGNSA. The CDR3 holds 16 amino acids from the cysteine to the phenylalanine. Left in the record is the CDR3 DNA by itself, 48 bases read in frame from the first base. The donors were 40 or so Caucasian individuals from Russia, aged roughly 6 to 100 years, who were systemically healthy. Each donor gave approximately 9.4 milliliters of peripheral blood, drawn into EDTA-treated Vacutainer tubes. PBMCs were isolated by Ficoll-Paque density-gradient centrifugation, with at least 6 million obtained per sample. Trizol reagent was used to extract total RNA from PBMCs, with at least 5.5 micrograms per sample. The percentages of naive CD45RAhigh/CD27high T cells were determined by flow cytometry on a PBMC aliquot from every donor. These data also formed part of another study, on T cells of mothers and their children. In that second paper, the authors write: Donors were nine systemically healthy Caucasian individuals: three mothers and their six children. cDNA synthesis consumed the entire amount of extracted RNA, loaded at approximately 1.6 ug RNA in each 15 ul reaction. In the second PCR, the M1S primer introduced both the sample barcodes and 2-4 random nucleotides. Each mother yielded over 9.5 million TCR beta CDR3 reads and each child 2.5 million to 3 million reads. Thymic selection similarly shapes TCR recombination output in related and unrelated pairs, with minor effect from inherited differences. Related mother-child pairs always showed normalized repertoire overlap that was slightly higher than in unrelated mother-child pairs, though the difference was never significant. No persistent microchimeric T cell clones were found, with a detection sensitivity of 75 to 100 clones per million clonotypes. To look for features that set related mother-child pairs apart from unrelated individuals, the researchers ran deep NGS to compare the TCR beta repertoires of mothers and children. Mothers averaged around 43 +/- 4 years of age and children averaged about 10 +/- 4 years. After adapter ligation with NEBNext reagents, the libraries were sequenced on Illumina HiSeq 2000 with 100+100 nt paired-end reads. To prevent cross-contamination, the mother and child libraries were prepared a month apart and were sequenced in separate runs. Each donor had between about 450,000 and 2,100,000 distinct TCR beta clonotypes identified. Naive TCR beta clonotypes were estimated from low-frequency clonotypes matched to each donor's FACS-determined naive share, without sorting.

This receptor chain uses TRBV7-2 and TRBJ2-1, with TRBD2 identical over 8 junction bases. TRBJ2-7 explains the end of the DNA better; the J call may be wrong. Sequences were obtained from blood. The sequence derives from a girl aged 2 to 9 in good health. CDR3 protein: CASSLLRREASYEQYF. The nucleotide sequence is TGTGCCAGCAGCTTACTTAGGCGGGAGGCCTCCTACGAGCAGTACTTC.